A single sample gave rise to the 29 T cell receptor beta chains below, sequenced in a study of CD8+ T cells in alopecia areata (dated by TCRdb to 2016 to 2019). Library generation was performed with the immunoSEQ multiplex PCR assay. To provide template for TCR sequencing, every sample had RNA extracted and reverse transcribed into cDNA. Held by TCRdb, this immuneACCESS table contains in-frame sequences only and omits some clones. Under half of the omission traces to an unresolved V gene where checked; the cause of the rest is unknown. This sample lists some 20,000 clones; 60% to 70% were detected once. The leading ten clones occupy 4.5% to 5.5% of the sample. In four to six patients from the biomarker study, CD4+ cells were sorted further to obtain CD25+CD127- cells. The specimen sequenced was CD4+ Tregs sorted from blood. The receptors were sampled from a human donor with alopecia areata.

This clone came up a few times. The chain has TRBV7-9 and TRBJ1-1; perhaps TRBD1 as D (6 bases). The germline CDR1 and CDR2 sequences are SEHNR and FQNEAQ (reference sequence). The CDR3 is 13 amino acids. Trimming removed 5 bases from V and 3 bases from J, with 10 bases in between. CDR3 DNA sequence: TGTGCCAGCAGCCTCCGGACAGACACTGAAGCTTTCTTT. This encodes CASSLRTDTEAFF.

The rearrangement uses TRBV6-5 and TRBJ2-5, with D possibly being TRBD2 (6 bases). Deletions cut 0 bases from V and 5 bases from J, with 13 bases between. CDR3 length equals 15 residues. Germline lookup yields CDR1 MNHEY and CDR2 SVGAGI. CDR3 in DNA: TGTGCCAGCAGTTACTCGCACGGGGGAAAGGAGACCCAGTACTTC. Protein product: CASSYSHGGKETQYF.

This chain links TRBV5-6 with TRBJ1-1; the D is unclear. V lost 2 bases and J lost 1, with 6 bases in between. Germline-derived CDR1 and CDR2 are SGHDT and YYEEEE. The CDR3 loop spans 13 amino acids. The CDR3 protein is CASSFLPNTEAFF. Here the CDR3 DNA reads TGTGCCAGCAGCTTTCTCCCGAACACTGAAGCTTTCTTT.

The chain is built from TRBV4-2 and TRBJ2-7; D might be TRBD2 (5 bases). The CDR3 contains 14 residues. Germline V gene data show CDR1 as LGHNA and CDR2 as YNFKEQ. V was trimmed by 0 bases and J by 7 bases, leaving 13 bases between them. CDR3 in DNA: TGTGCCAGCAGCCAAGACTCCGTGTCGGGGGAGCAGTACTTC. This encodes CASSQDSVSGEQYF.

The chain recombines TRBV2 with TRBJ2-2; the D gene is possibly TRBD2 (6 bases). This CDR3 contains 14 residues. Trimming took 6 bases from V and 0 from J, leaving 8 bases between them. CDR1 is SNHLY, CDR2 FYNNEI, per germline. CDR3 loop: CASRGLANTGELFF. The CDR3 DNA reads TGTGCCAGCAGGGGACTGGCGAACACCGGGGAGCTGTTTTTT.

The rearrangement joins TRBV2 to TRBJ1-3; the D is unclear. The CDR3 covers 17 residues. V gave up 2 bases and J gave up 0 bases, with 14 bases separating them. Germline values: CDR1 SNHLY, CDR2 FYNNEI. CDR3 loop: CASSEFVVHNSGNTIYF. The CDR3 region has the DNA TGTGCCAGCAGTGAATTCGTAGTGCATAACTCTGGAAACACCATATATTTT.

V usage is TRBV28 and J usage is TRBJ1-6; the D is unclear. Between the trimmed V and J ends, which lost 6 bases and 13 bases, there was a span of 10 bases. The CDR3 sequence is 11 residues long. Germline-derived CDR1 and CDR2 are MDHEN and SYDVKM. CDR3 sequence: CASRRSGPLHF. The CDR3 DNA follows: TGTGCCAGCAGGCGATCCGGCCCCCTCCACTTT. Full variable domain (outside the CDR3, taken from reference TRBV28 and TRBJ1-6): DVKVTQSSRYLVKRTGEKVFLECVQDMDHENMFWYRQDPGLGLRLIYFSYDVKMKEKGDIPEGYSVSREKKERFSLILESASTNQTSMYLCASRRSGPLHFGNGTRLTVT.

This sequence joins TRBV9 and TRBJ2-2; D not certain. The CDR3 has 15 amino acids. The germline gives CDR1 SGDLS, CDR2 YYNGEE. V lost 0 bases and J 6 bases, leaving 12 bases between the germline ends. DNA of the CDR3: TGTGCCAGCAGCGTAGGAACAGTGCCGGCCGGGGAGCTGTTTTTT. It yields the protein CASSVGTVPAGELFF. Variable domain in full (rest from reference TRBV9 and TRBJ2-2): DSGVTQTPKHLITATGQRVTLRCSPRSGDLSVYWYQQSLDQGLQFLIQYYNGEERAKGNILERFSAQQFPDLHSELNLSSLELGDSALYFCASSVGTVPAGELFFGEGSRLTVL.

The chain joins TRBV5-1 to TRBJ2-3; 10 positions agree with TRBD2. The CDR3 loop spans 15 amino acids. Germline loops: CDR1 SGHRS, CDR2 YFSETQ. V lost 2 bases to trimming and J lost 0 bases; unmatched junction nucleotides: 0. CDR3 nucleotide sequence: TGCGCCAGCAGCTTAGCGGGGGGGAGCACAGATACGCAGTATTTT. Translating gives CASSLAGGSTDTQYF. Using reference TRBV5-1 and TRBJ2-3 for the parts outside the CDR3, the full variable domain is KAGVTQTPRYLIKTRGQQVTLSCSPISGHRSVSWYQQTPGQGLQFLFEYFSETQRNKGNFPGRFSGRQFSNSRSEMNVSTLELGDSALYLCASSLAGGSTDTQYFGPGTRLTVL.

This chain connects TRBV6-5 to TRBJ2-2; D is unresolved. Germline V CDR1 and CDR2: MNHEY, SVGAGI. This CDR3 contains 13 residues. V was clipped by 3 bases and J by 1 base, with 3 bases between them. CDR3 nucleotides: TGTGCCAGCAGTTATCTGAACACCGGGGAGCTGTTTTTT. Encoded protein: CASSYLNTGELFF.

The CDR3 protein is CAIPRGPSSGANVLTF. The CDR3 coding sequence is TGTGCCATCCCGAGAGGGCCAAGCTCTGGGGCCAACGTCCTGACTTTC. The chain couples TRBV10-3 to TRBJ2-6, with D maybe TRBD2 (5 bases). There are 16 residues in the CDR3. The V end lost 8 bases, the J end lost 0 bases, and 14 bases lay between the germline ends. In germline, CDR1 is ENHRY, CDR2 SYGVKD.

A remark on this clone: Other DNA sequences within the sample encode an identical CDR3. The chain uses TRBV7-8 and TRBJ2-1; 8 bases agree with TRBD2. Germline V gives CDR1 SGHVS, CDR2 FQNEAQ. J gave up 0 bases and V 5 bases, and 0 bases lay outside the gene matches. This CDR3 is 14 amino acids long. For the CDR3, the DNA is TGTGCCAGCAGCCGGGGGGGCTCCTACAATGAGCAGTTCTTC. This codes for CASSRGGSYNEQFF. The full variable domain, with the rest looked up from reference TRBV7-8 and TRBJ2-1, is GAGVSQSPRYKVAKRGQDVALRCDPISGHVSLFWYQQALGQGPEFLTYFQNEAQLDKSGLPSDRFFAERPEGSVSTLKIQRTQQEDSAVYLCASSRGGSYNEQFFGPGTRLTVL.

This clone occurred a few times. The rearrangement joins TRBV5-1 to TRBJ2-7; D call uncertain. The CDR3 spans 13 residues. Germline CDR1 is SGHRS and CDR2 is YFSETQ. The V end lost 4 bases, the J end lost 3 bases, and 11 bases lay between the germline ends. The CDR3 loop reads CASSLTPLYEQYF. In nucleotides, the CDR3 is TGCGCCAGCAGCCTGACACCACTCTACGAGCAGTACTTC. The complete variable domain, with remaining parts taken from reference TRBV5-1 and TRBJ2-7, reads KAGVTQTPRYLIKTRGQQVTLSCSPISGHRSVSWYQQTPGQGLQFLFEYFSETQRNKGNFPGRFSGRQFSNSRSEMNVSTLELGDSALYLCASSLTPLYEQYFGPGTRLTVT.

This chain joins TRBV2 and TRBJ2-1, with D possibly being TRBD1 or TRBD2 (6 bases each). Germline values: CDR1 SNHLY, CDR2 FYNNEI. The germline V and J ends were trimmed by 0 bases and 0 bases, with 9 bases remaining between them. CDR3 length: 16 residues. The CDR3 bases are TGTGCCAGCAGTGAAGCGGGGGGCCACTCCTACAATGAGCAGTTCTTC. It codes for CASSEAGGHSYNEQFF.

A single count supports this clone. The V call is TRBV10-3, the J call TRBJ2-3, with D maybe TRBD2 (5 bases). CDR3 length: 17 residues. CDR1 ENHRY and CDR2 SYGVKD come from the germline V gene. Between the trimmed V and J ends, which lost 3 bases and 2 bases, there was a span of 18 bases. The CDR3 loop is CAISDGRGRESTDTQYF. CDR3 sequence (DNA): TGTGCCATCAGTGATGGGAGAGGAAGGGAATCCACAGATACGCAGTATTTT.

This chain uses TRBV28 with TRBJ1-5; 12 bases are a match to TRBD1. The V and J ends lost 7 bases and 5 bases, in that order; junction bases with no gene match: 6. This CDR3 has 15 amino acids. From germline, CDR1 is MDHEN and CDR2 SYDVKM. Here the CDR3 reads CASTGDRGLYQPQHF. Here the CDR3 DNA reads TGTGCCAGCACCGGGGACAGGGGGCTTTATCAGCCCCAGCATTTT.

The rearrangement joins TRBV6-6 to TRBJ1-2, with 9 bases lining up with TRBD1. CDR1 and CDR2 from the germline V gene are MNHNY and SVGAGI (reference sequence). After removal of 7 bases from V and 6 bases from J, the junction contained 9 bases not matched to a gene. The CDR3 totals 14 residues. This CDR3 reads CASTKGQGGHGYTF. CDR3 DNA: TGTGCCAGCACCAAGGGACAGGGTGGTCATGGCTACACCTTC.

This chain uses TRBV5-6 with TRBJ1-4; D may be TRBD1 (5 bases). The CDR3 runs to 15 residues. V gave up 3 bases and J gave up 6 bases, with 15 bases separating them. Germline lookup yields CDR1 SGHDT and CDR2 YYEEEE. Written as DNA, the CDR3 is TGTGCCAGCAGCTGGGCCGGCAGGGCGGATGAAAAACTGTTTTTT. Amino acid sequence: CASSWAGRADEKLFF.

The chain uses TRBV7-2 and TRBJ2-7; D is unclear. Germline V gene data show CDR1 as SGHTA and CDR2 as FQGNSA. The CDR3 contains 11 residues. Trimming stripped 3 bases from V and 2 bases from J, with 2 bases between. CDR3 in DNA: TGTGCCAGCAGCTTTACCTACGAGCAGTACTTC. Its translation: CASSFTYEQYF.

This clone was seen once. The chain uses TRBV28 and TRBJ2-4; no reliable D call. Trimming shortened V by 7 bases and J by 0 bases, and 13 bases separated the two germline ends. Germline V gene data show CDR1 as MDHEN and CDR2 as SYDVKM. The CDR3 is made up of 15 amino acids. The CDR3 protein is CASTLSGLAKNIQYF. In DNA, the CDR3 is TGTGCCAGCACACTCTCCGGCTTAGCCAAAAACATTCAGTACTTC.

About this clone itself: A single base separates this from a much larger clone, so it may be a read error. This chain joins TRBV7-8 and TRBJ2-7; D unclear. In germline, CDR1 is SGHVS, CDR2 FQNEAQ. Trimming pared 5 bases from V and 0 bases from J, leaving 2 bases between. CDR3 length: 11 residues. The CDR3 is CASSRSYEQYF. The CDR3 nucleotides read TGTGCCAGCAGCCGCTCCTACGAGCAGTACTTC.

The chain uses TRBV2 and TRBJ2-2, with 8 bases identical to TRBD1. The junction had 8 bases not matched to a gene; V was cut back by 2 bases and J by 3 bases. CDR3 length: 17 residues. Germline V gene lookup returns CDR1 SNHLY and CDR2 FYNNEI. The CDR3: CASSEPRDRLYTGELFF. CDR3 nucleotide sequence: TGTGCCAGCAGTGAACCGCGGGACAGGCTTTACACCGGGGAGCTGTTTTTT.

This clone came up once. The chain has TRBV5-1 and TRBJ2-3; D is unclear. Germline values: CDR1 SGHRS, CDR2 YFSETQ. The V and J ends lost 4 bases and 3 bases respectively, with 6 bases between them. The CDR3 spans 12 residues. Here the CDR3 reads CASSTGTDTQYF. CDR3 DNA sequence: TGCGCCAGCAGCACTGGGACAGATACGCAGTATTTT.

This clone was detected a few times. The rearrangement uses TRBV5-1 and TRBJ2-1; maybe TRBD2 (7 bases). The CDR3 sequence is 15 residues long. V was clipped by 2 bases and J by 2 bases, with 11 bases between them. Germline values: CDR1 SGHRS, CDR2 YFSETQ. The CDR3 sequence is CASSFGGAPYNEQFF. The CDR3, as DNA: TGCGCCAGCAGCTTTGGGGGGGCCCCCTACAATGAGCAGTTCTTC.

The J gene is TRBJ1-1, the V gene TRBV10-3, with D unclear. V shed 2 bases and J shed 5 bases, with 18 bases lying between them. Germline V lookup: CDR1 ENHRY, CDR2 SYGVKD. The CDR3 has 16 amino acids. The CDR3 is CAISENSRSARTEAFF. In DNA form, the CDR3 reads TGTGCCATCAGTGAGAATTCGCGGAGCGCCCGTACTGAAGCTTTCTTT.

In DNA form, the CDR3 reads TGTGCCAGCAGCCCCGAGCTAGCGGCATACACCGGGGAGCTGTTTTTT. Translated: CASSPELAAYTGELFF. The V gene is TRBV6-6, the J gene TRBJ2-2; 7 bases agree with TRBD2. This CDR3 has 16 residues. Germline loops: CDR1 MNHNY, CDR2 SVGAGI (reference sequence). J gave up 3 bases and V 6 bases, and 10 bases lay outside the gene matches.

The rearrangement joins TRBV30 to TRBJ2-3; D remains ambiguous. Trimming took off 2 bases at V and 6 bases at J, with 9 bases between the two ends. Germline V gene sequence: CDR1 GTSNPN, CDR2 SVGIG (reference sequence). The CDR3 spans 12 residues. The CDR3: CAWSPTTDTQYF. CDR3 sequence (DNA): TGTGCCTGGAGTCCAACTACGGATACGCAGTATTTT.

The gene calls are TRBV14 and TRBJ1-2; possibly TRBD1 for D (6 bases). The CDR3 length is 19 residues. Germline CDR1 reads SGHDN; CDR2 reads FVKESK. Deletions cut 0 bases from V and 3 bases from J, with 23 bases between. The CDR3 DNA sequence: TGTGCCAGCAGCCAAGACCGTTCCGCCCGGGGGCGAAGGGACTATGGCTACACCTTC. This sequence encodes CASSQDRSARGRRDYGYTF.

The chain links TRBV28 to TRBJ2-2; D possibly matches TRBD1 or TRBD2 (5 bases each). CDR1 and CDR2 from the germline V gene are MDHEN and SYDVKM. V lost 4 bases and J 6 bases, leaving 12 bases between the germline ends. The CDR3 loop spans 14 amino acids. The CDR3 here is CASSSGTLAGELFF. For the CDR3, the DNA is TGTGCCAGCAGTTCCGGGACCCTAGCCGGGGAGCTGTTTTTT.